This T cell receptor (gamma chain) comes out of a study of Vδ1+ human thymocytes. Study results and caveats: Highly polyclonal TRG and TRD repertoires with Gaussian CDR3 length distributions appeared in thymus.

RNA was extracted from the cells and then reverse transcribed. Multiplex PCR used pooled V-gene forward primers and a constant-region reverse primer to amplify CDR3s. TCRdb called clones from the multiplex PCR reads again using CATT. The sample holds 20,000 to 25,000 gamma-chain clones, roughly 13% seen once. The sorted cells were CD3+ Vdelta1+ Vdelta2- thymocytes from alphabeta-depleted thymus. As for this clone: The antigen remains undetermined. Compared with germline, one end of the junction differs, possibly owing to a read error.

Germline CDR1 EGSTGY, CDR2 YDSYTSSV. The CDR3 consists of 13 residues. Input material: Vdelta1+ gamma-delta thymocytes from the thymus. Subset reported: FACS-sorted CD3+ TCRalphabeta- TCRVdelta1+ TCRVdelta2- thymocytes. This sequence was found in a child under two years old who had congenital heart surgery. V usage is TRGV4 and J usage is TRGJ1 or TRGJ2. The CDR3 nucleotides read TGTGCCACCTGGAATGGTGATTATTATAAGAAACTCTTT. It yields the protein CATWNGDYYKKLF.